This TCR beta chain is drawn from a study of T cells after posttransplantation cyclophosphamide. Whole-study results and caveats: Skin or GI-infiltrating T cells shared few TRB sequences with blood. Donor-recipient repertoire similarity was low at 1-2 months, rising over year one.

Using immunoSEQ multiplex PCR, the repertoire was profiled, and TCRdb retains in-frame clones only, with some absent. The sample carries about 3,600 clones, roughly 70% recorded once. In the case of this clone: Its antigen is undetermined.

Germline assignment: CDR1 GTSNPN and CDR2 SVGIG (reference sequence). The CDR3 runs 16 residues. Germline trimming cut 2 bases from V and 3 bases from J; bases unmatched to any gene: 10. The clonotype was recovered from a man aged 45 to 65. Sequencing was performed on memory CD8+ T cells sorted from blood. V is TRBV30 and J is TRBJ2-7, with TRBD2 identical over 10 bases. The CDR3 coding sequence is TGTGCCTGGAGTAAGAGAAGCGGGGGGGCCTTCTACGAGCAGTACTTC. Amino acids: CAWSKRSGGAFYEQYF.